The 9 T cell receptor beta chains in this list originate from one sample, sequenced in a study of blood T cell repertoires in COVID-19. Assay: immunoSEQ multiplex PCR; the TCRdb copy retains only in-frame clones and omits some. The sample lists approximately 180,000 clones, over 65% seen once, with roughly 20% in the top ten. Specimen: peripheral blood. These receptors came from a person aged 70 to 85 with COVID-19, enrolled during active disease.

The chain joins TRBV4-1 to TRBJ1-4; D is unclear. CDR1 is MGHRA, CDR2 YSYEKL, per germline. V was shortened by 2 bases and J by 3 bases, with 10 bases between the two germline ends. This CDR3 region has 15 residues. DNA for the CDR3: TGCGCCAGCAGCCAAACACGTGCGGCTAATGAAAAACTGTTTTTT. Amino acids: CASSQTRAANEKLFF.

The chain links TRBV14 to TRBJ2-5, with D possibly TRBD2 on 5 matching bases. Trimming took 0 bases from V and 2 from J, leaving 13 bases between them. Per germline, CDR1 SGHDN and CDR2 FVKESK. The CDR3 has 16 amino acids. In DNA, the CDR3 is TGTGCCAGCAGCCAAGATTCCACTAGAGGGCAAGAGACCCAGTACTTC. Protein: CASSQDSTRGQETQYF.

The J gene is TRBJ2-3, the V gene TRBV7-2; D is unresolved. Trimming stripped 5 bases from V and 2 bases from J, with 14 bases between. The CDR3 loop spans 15 amino acids. In germline, CDR1 is SGHTA, CDR2 FQGNSA. The CDR3 loop is CASSDSRTYTDTQYF. DNA for the CDR3: TGTGCCAGCAGCGATAGCAGAACTTACACAGATACGCAGTATTTT.

The rearrangement joins TRBV5-8 to TRBJ2-3; possible D gene TRBD1, 6 bases. V was shortened by 4 bases and J by 2 bases, with 14 bases between the two germline ends. Germline assignment: CDR1 SGHTS and CDR2 YDEGEE. The CDR3 has 15 residues. CDR3: CASSRTVAPTDTQYF. The CDR3 DNA is TGTGCCAGCAGCCGGACAGTAGCACCCACAGATACGCAGTATTTT. The full variable domain, with the rest looked up from reference TRBV5-8 and TRBJ2-3, is EAGVTQSPTHLIKTRGQQATLRCSPISGHTSVYWYQQALGLGLQFLLWYDEGEERNRGNFPPRFSGRQFPNYSSELNVNALELEDSALYLCASSRTVAPTDTQYFGPGTRLTVL.

This chain joins TRBV6-5 and TRBJ2-2; 10 nucleotides agree with TRBD2. This CDR3 has 15 residues. With V trimmed by 6 bases and J by 6 bases, 7 bases remained unmatched. Germline CDR1 reads MNHEY; CDR2 reads SVGAGI. The CDR3 bases are TGTGCCAGCAGGAACCTAGCGGGAGTCGCCGGGGAGCTGTTTTTT. Translating it yields CASRNLAGVAGELFF.

Turning to this clone: A much larger clone sits a single nucleotide away, making a read error possible. The CDR3 DNA follows: TGTGCCAGCAGCTTGGACAGAAATTCACCCCTCCACTTT. Its translation is CASSLDRNSPLHF. This chain links TRBV5-6 with TRBJ1-6, with no clear D. Germline CDR1 SGHDT, CDR2 YYEEEE. The CDR3 length is 13 residues. V dropped 0 bases and J dropped 7 bases, with 5 bases sitting between them.

The chain joins TRBV28 to TRBJ1-5; D is ambiguous. CDR1 and CDR2 (germline): MDHEN, SYDVKM. The CDR3 is 10 residues long. V was pared by 3 bases and J by 10 bases, with 4 bases between. CDR3 sequence: CASSFSPQHF. The CDR3 DNA reads TGTGCCAGCAGTTTTAGTCCCCAGCATTTT.

The chain is built from TRBV5-1 and TRBJ2-2; D not resolved. Trimming took off 0 bases at V and 2 bases at J, with 8 bases between the two ends. Germline CDR1 is SGHRS and CDR2 is YFSETQ. The CDR3 totals 15 residues. The CDR3 is CASSLVLGNTGELFF. The DNA for the CDR3 is TGCGCCAGCAGCTTGGTTCTAGGAAACACCGGGGAGCTGTTTTTT.

This clone came up once. V is TRBV11-3 and J is TRBJ1-5; weak D call: TRBD1 (6 bases). V was clipped by 4 bases and J by 0 bases, with 16 bases between them. Germline-derived CDR1 and CDR2 are SGHNT and YENEEA. The CDR3 loop spans 17 amino acids. CDR3 in DNA: TGTGCCAGCAGCTCCCTAGACAGGCGCTATAGCAATCAGCCCCAGCATTTT. Its translation: CASSSLDRRYSNQPQHF.